This T cell receptor beta chain was identified during a study of blood T cell repertoires in COVID-19. This CDR3 has 13 residues. J gave up 2 bases and V 7 bases, and 3 bases lay outside the gene matches. The germline gives CDR1 SQVTM, CDR2 ANQGSEA. Only in-frame clones appear in the TCRdb table, and some are missing; sequencing was by immunoSEQ multiplex PCR. The repertoire has 130,000 to 150,000 clones, more than 75% of them found once; the top ten carry 4.2%. In its sample, this clone was seen a few times. The sample taken for sequencing was peripheral blood. The chain employs TRBV29-1 and TRBJ2-7; 12 bases fit TRBD2. The source is a man between 60 and 75 years old with acute or convalescent COVID-19. CDR3 residues: CSAGLAGPYEQYF. CDR3 coding DNA: TGCAGCGCAGGACTAGCGGGGCCCTACGAGCAGTACTTC.